This TCR beta chain emerged from a study of T-cell memory formation after mild COVID-19. General study findings and limits: Detection of some responders pre-infection suggested pre-existing cross-reactive memory T cells participated. Contracting CD8+ clones were enriched in EMRA, CD4+ mainly in CM and EM.

Trimming removed 4 bases at V and 7 bases at J, with 11 bases between. In germline, CDR1 is LGHDT, CDR2 YNNKEL (reference sequence). The CDR3 is 13 residues long. TCRdb analysed the 5' RACE reads with MiXCR anew, one entry per CDR3 protein. The sample consists of fewer than 650,000 distinct CDR3 sequences, around a sixth of them appearing once. This clonotype was seen a few times. Its cognate antigen is unknown. Sequenced: PBMCs or a T cell subset sorted from them (not recorded which). The clonotype comes from an adult woman who had mild COVID-19 (a few samples of this study predate the infection). Cell type and time point are not known. This chain uses TRBV3-1 with TRBJ1-5; TRBD1 is a possible D gene (5 bases). The CDR3 spells CASSLDISQPQHF. CDR3 sequence (DNA): TGTGCCAGCAGCCTGGACATAAGCCAGCCCCAGCATTTT.